This T cell receptor (beta chain) was found in a study of T cell responses to AZD1222 COVID-19 vaccine (dated by TCRdb to the early 2020s). Concerning the study at large: TCR sequencing covered 233 trial participants: 200 to 220 given two doses of AZD1222 and 26 given two doses of MenACWY control vaccine. Trial participants were enrolled by age into 18-55, 56-69 and 70-plus year subgroups, with approximately 160, 26 and 62 TCR-sequenced participants respectively. Points the paper makes about the study in general: The 56-69-year group was small, and its depth increase did not reach significance, likely because of low power. Participants were mostly white British and included more females than males, and it was suggested by the authors that clonal diversity may have been underestimated. Nearly half of unique spike-specific TCRs reportedly recognized epitopes outside regions mutated in the B.1.351 and B.1.1.7 variants. Only a handful of AZD1222 recipients were SARS-CoV-2 seropositive at baseline, limiting conclusions about previously exposed vaccinees. CD4 TCRs associated with the vaccine covered the entire spike protein, and the dominant responses were in regions 160-218 and 743-854. Because no day 14 peak-response samples were available, the repertoires could be characterized only after the peak T cell response. After two AZD1222 doses, both the breadth and the depth of spike-specific TCRs were significantly higher than at day 0 and than in MenACWY recipients.

Per the publication, the time point label means: about 28 days (+/-7) after the second vaccine dose. Because spike-specific TCR depth and breadth did not differ between the two schedules, AZD1222 recipients who got a second dose at roughly 4 weeks were pooled with those who got a second dose at roughly 12 weeks. Vaccinee samples were obtained from the UK trials COV001 and COV002, which included a single-blind randomized controlled phase 2/3 trial of AZD1222 (ChAdOx1 nCoV-19) in healthy adults. Trial participant PBMC samples were collected at day 0 and day 28 after the second dose for TCRbeta chain sequencing. Sequences SGHRS (CDR1) and YFSETQ (CDR2) are obtained from the germline V gene. The CDR3, cysteine through phenylalanine, is 16 amino acids long. Just CDR3 DNA is preserved here, 48 bases in frame from base 1. The germline ends are 12 bases apart after V is trimmed by 1 base and J by 0 bases.

The CDR3 regions of human TCRbeta chains were analyzed by immunosequencing. As for the original processing: TCRs in the repertoires were compared against a reference library of SARS-CoV-2-specific TCRs that had been generated with the MIRA antigen-specificity platform. Breadth was defined as the fraction of unique TCRs that were SARS-CoV-2-associated. Depth was defined as the fraction of total T cells that were SARS-CoV-2-associated. Using the MIRA data, each spike-specific TCR was assigned both to the spike region to which the TCR was reactive and to a CD4 or CD8 class. Log10-transformed breadth and depth values were compared by one-way ANOVA with Sidak's multiple comparisons tests. This is the immuneACCESS table as TCRdb keeps it, with only in-frame sequences that have V and J called. A part of the clones is gone; compared with another copy, unresolved V genes explain less than half, and the rest is unexplained. The DNA gave D and trimming, while V, J and clone size come from that table. Across this sample there are 90,000 to 100,000 clones, with less than 85% seen only once. The ten largest clones take up more than 4% of the sample.

This clone appeared a single time. Which antigen it targets is not known. No base qualities exist here, and no much larger clone lies one base off it. The material sequenced was peripheral blood, taken 28 days after the second AZD1222 dose. Rearrangement joined TRBV5-1 to TRBJ2-3; a tentative D call is TRBD2 (6 bases match). This TCR was recovered from an adult who received the AZD1222 COVID-19 vaccine. CDR3 reads: CASSLSGAGSTDTQYF. The bases read TGCGCCAGCAGCTTGAGTGGGGCGGGGAGCACAGATACGCAGTATTTT. The CDR3 plus the reference TRBV5-1 and TRBJ2-3 genes for the other parts give the full variable domain: KAGVTQTPRYLIKTRGQQVTLSCSPISGHRSVSWYQQTPGQGLQFLFEYFSETQRNKGNFPGRFSGRQFSNSRSEMNVSTLELGDSALYLCASSLSGAGSTDTQYFGPGTRLTVL.